The entry that follows covers one TCR beta chain sequence. The antigen it recognizes is unknown. Nothing much larger sits one base from this clone, and base qualities are not available. Library method: 5' RACE. TCRdb records Illumina HiSeq 2500 as the sequencer. The second PCR ran for about 7 to 11 cycles and used a J-beta primer mix along with a sample-barcoded 5' primer. Each TCR beta cDNA molecule received a unique molecular identifier from a template-switch 5' adaptor carrying 12 random nucleotides. Each sample yielded at least 2.5 million CDR3-containing paired-end reads. First-strand cDNA was synthesized from all RNA with the Mint cDNA synthesis kit, primed by a TRBC-specific oligonucleotide. Following uracil-DNA glycosylase treatment, all cDNA underwent a first 18-cycle PCR with the universal primers M1SS and BC2_uni_R. In the original analysis: Each sample was normalized by randomly selecting 1 million high-quality reads, each carrying a distinct molecular identifier. Reads sharing molecular identifiers were discarded rather than binned into consensus sequences. MiTCR, set to a Q25 quality threshold and the strictest error-elimination algorithm, was used for CDR3 identification, clonotype clustering and error correction. Lower-bound total TCR beta diversity was estimated with a nonparametric unseen species model using Euler transformation. TCRdb itself trimmed the public reads at Q25 with fastp, ran MiXCR and retained productive beta chains. Every entry covers one CDR3 protein and lists the most common genes and DNA from its rows. For this entry, the V and J calls and clone size follow TCRdb and not the study's own pipeline. Counted in this sample were more than 800,000 distinct CDR3 sequences; 40% to 50% of them appeared once. The ten largest clonotypes hold 15% to 20% of the sample.

The sample comes from a study of blood T cells in healthy people across ages (dated by TCRdb to about 2015). Regarding the study in general: In model experiments, template switching captured about one uniquely barcoded TCR beta cDNA molecule for every two T cells. Age-related changes in TCR beta repertoire diversity were measured in the study by deep sequencing normalized with unique cDNA molecular identifiers. The donors were divided into four age groups: young (average around 17 years), middle-aged (about 39), aged (approximately 62) and long-lived (about 84). To avoid experimental bias, donors of different ages were randomly spread across the sequencing lanes. Two additional independent replicas of 1 million unique cDNA reads from the same blood draw were analyzed for two donors (one aged 18 to 30 and one aged 80 or older).

Overall study results and their limits: Observed TCR beta diversity per million T cells fell roughly linearly with age, and a significant reduction was already apparent by age about 43. Compared with the aged group, the long-lived group had more naive CD4+ T cells, fewer expanded clones and increased TCR diversity, suggesting age selection. Because profiling used bulk unsorted PBMCs, naive and antigen-experienced compartments could not be compared conclusively. Estimates of total diversity from one million sequenced T cells were regarded as lower bounds and underestimates. A strong correlation was found between observed TCR beta diversity and the percentage of naive T cells measured by flow cytometry. Because donor CMV infection status was unknown, age-related changes in expanded clonotypes were potentially confounded.

The donors were 40 or so Caucasian individuals from Russia, aged roughly 6 to 100 years, who were systemically healthy. Each donor gave ten milliliters of peripheral blood, collected into EDTA-treated Vacutainer tubes. Ficoll-Paque density-gradient centrifugation was used to isolate PBMCs, with at least 6.5 million per sample. Total RNA, at least 5 micrograms per sample, was extracted from PBMCs with Trizol reagent. For every donor, an aliquot of PBMCs went through flow cytometry to measure the percentages of naive CD45RAhigh/CD27high T cells. The CDR1 and CDR2 encoded by the germline V gene are SGHVS and FNYEAQ. The CDR3 runs 15 amino acids, cysteine and phenylalanine included. Here the CDR3 DNA is all that survives: 45 bases in frame from base 1. V and J lose 5 bases and 5 bases, and a span of 18 bases separates them.

Specimen: blood. The chain is encoded by TRBV7-6 joined to TRBJ1-2; the D segment could be TRBD1, given 5 matching bases. This clonotype was sampled from a woman in her fifties or sixties in good health. The DNA is as follows: TGTGCCAGCAGCGCCTACCTCACAGGAGATTATGGCTACACCTTC. Its protein product is CASSAYLTGDYGYTF.